This T cell receptor beta chain was found in a study of molecular identifiers for immune sequencing clone quantification. Points from the study as a whole: Highly expanded clone sizes could be underestimated through barcode sharing by identical TCR molecules.

Concerning this clonotype itself: The antigen remains unidentified.

The V gene's germline CDR1 is SGHRS and CDR2 YFSETQ. The CDR3 sequence is 14 residues long. With 0 bases clipped from V and 9 bases from J, the junction kept 7 bases outside the gene matches. Bulk TCR libraries were made with methods that had been previously described and with listed TCR primers. TCRdb reanalysed the PCR reads using MiXCR and keeps one entry per CDR3 protein. There are roughly 100,000 distinct CDR3 sequences in the sample; about a third occur only once, and 9.7% lies in the top ten. The rearrangement uses TRBV5-1 and TRBJ2-5; 8 nucleotides agree with TRBD1. This TCR was sampled from a human donor in good health. Some libraries in this study had Jurkat cell RNA spiked in. The sequenced sample was naive CD8+ T cells from blood, with Jurkat cell RNA spiked in. Subset defined: FACS-sorted CD8+CD4-CCR7+CD45RA+ naive T cells. The CDR3 here is CASSLEQGGESQYF. The CDR3 coding sequence is TGCGCCAGCAGCTTGGAACAGGGGGGCGAGTCCCAGTACTTC. The full variable domain, completed using reference TRBV5-1 and TRBJ2-5, is KAGVTQTPRYLIKTRGQQVTLSCSPISGHRSVSWYQQTPGQGLQFLFEYFSETQRNKGNFPGRFSGRQFSNSRSEMNVSTLELGDSALYLCASSLEQGGESQYFGPGTRLLVL.